Each of the 26 T cell receptor beta chains below was sequenced from the same sample in a study of OX40 agonist ivuxolimab in advanced cancers. Receptor libraries were prepared by the immunoSEQ multiplex PCR assay. This is the immuneACCESS table as TCRdb keeps it, with only in-frame sequences that have V and J called. A part of the clones is gone; compared with another copy, unresolved V genes explain less than half, and the rest is unexplained. The sample table lists under 80,000 clones, 65% to 90% of them with a count of one. The ten largest account for approximately 0.5% of the sample. Sequenced material: CD4+ or CD8+ T cells sorted from blood, taken in a trial of the OX40 agonist ivuxolimab. The receptors derive from an adult with an advanced solid tumor such as melanoma, head and neck, liver or kidney cancer.

This rearrangement joins TRBV2 to TRBJ1-4; D not resolved. The CDR3 extends over 14 amino acids. V was clipped by 7 bases and J by 4 bases, with 13 bases between them. CDR1 is SNHLY, CDR2 FYNNEI, per germline. CDR3 in DNA: TGTGCCAGCAAGGTCGGCGGGCTTAATGAAAAACTGTTTTTT. Its protein is CASKVGGLNEKLFF.

V and J are TRBV27 and TRBJ2-1; D tentatively reads TRBD1 or TRBD2 (5 bases each). The germline CDR1 and CDR2 sequences are MNHEY and SMNVEV (reference sequence). Trimming removed 4 bases at V and 0 bases at J, with 13 bases between. There are 16 residues in the CDR3. The CDR3 sequence: CASSSRDQFSYNEQFF. The CDR3 region has the DNA TGTGCCAGCAGTTCCCGGGACCAATTCTCCTACAATGAGCAGTTCTTC.

The genes are TRBV6-1 and TRBJ2-1; 7 bases are a match to TRBD2. The CDR3 loop spans 16 amino acids. J lost 4 bases, V lost 3 bases, and 9 bases had no gene match. Germline CDR1 and CDR2: MNHNS and SASEGT. The CDR3 nucleotides read TGTGCCAGCAGTGATTTACTAGCGCAGTTTTACAATGAGCAGTTCTTC. It is translated as CASSDLLAQFYNEQFF.

The V gene is TRBV6-6, the J gene TRBJ2-7; perhaps TRBD2 as D (5 bases). From germline, CDR1 is MNHNY and CDR2 SVGAGI (reference sequence). The CDR3 is 15 residues long. V was trimmed by 5 bases and J by 0 bases, leaving 14 bases between them. The CDR3 loop is CASSPWERSSYEQYF. CDR3 in DNA: TGTGCCAGCAGTCCCTGGGAGCGGAGCTCCTACGAGCAGTACTTC.

The V gene is TRBV12-5, the J gene TRBJ1-2; tentatively, D is TRBD1 (5 bases). The germline gives CDR1 LGHNT, CDR2 FRNRAP. Trimming pared 3 bases from V and 6 bases from J, leaving 14 bases between. The CDR3 spans 14 residues. This CDR3 reads CASGFPGAWDGYTF. The CDR3 DNA reads as TGTGCTAGTGGTTTCCCCGGGGCCTGGGATGGCTACACCTTC.

The chain recombines TRBV7-3 with TRBJ1-1; TRBD1 is a possible D gene (6 bases). This CDR3 has 14 amino acids. Germline lookup yields CDR1 SGHTA and CDR2 FQGTGA. V was shortened by 0 bases and J by 6 bases, with 11 bases between the two germline ends. CDR3 protein: CASSLTGTPSEAFF. In DNA form, the CDR3 reads TGTGCCAGCAGCTTAACGGGGACACCTTCTGAAGCTTTCTTT.

The rearrangement joins TRBV2 to TRBJ2-4; 10 nucleotides agree with TRBD1. The V and J ends lost 7 bases and 7 bases, in that order; junction bases with no gene match: 7. This CDR3 is built from 14 residues. The germline CDR1 and CDR2 sequences are SNHLY and FYNNEI. CDR3 sequence reads: CASTKDRGRNIQYF. DNA of the CDR3: TGTGCCAGCACCAAAGACAGGGGGCGCAACATTCAGTACTTC.

This chain uses TRBV11-2 with TRBJ1-4; D is undetermined. Germline CDR1 is SGHAT and CDR2 is FQNNGV. V was trimmed by 4 bases and J by 4 bases, leaving 13 bases between them. This CDR3 spans 15 amino acids. CDR3 in DNA: TGTGCCAGCAGCTCTCTCTTGGCCGTTAATGAAAAACTGTTTTTT. Its translation is CASSSLLAVNEKLFF.

This clone turned up a few times. The CDR3 region has the DNA TGTGCCAGCAGCAGGGGTATCGGAACAGATACGCAGTATTTT. Protein sequence: CASSRGIGTDTQYF. This rearrangement joins TRBV11-2 to TRBJ2-3, with D perhaps TRBD1 (5 bases). The CDR3 runs to 14 residues. Germline V gene sequence: CDR1 SGHAT, CDR2 FQNNGV. V lost 5 bases and J 3 bases, leaving 12 bases between the germline ends.

This clone occurred once. The chain recombines TRBV7-9 with TRBJ1-2, with 7 bases that match TRBD1. V shed 5 bases and J 8 bases; nucleotides not matched to a gene: 8. Germline V gene data show CDR1 as SEHNR and CDR2 as FQNEAQ (reference sequence). The CDR3 extends over 13 amino acids. CDR3 nucleotide sequence: TGTGCCAGCAGCCACGACAGGGAGGGCGGCTACACCTTC. It yields the protein CASSHDREGGYTF.

Here the CDR3 reads CASSVDSGGYEQYF. CDR3 nucleotides: TGTGCCAGCAGCGTCGATAGCGGGGGTTACGAGCAGTACTTC. This sequence joins TRBV9 and TRBJ2-5, with 9 positions matching TRBD2. Matching the DNA end better, TRBJ2-7 makes the J call doubtful. The CDR3 loop spans 14 amino acids. CDR1 and CDR2 (germline): SGDLS, YYNGEE.

The chain has TRBV4-1 and TRBJ1-3, with TRBD1 matching over 12 bases. V was clipped by 1 base and J by 2 bases; unmatched bases: 12. Germline values: CDR1 MGHRA, CDR2 YSYEKL. The CDR3 has 20 amino acids. The CDR3 is CASSQAATGGQGATGNTIYF. In nucleotides, the CDR3 is TGCGCCAGCAGCCAAGCGGCCACGGGGGGACAGGGGGCCACTGGAAACACCATATATTTT.

The chain employs TRBV7-9 and TRBJ1-4; TRBD1 might be the D (5 bases). The germline gives CDR1 SEHNR, CDR2 FQNEAQ (reference sequence). Trimming removed 1 base from V and 8 bases from J, with 11 bases in between. CDR3 length: 14 residues. CDR3 amino acids: CASSLGGMEEKLFF. CDR3 nucleotides: TGTGCCAGCAGCTTAGGGGGGATGGAGGAAAAACTGTTTTTT. Filled out from reference TRBV7-9 and TRBJ1-4, the complete variable domain reads DTGVSQNPRHKITKRGQNVTFRCDPISEHNRLYWYRQTLGQGPEFLTYFQNEAQLEKSRLLSDRFSAERPKGSFSTLEIQRTEQGDSAMYLCASSLGGMEEKLFFGSGTQLSVL.

J is TRBJ2-2 and V is TRBV19, with 14 bases matching TRBD2. Per the germline V gene, CDR1 is LNHDA and CDR2 is SQIVND (reference sequence). The J segment lost 1 base and the V segment lost 9 bases, leaving 1 base of the junction unmatched. This CDR3 contains 15 residues. The CDR3 sequence: CASGTSGGNTGELFF. In DNA, the CDR3 is TGTGCCAGCGGGACTAGCGGGGGGAACACCGGGGAGCTGTTTTTT.

The genes are TRBV11-3 and TRBJ2-7; D gene uncertain. CDR3 length equals 14 residues. Germline loops: CDR1 SGHNT, CDR2 YENEEA. Trimming took 4 bases from V and 2 from J, leaving 12 bases between them. CDR3: CASSSEGDAYEQYF. The CDR3 coding sequence is TGTGCCAGCAGCTCCGAAGGTGACGCCTACGAGCAGTACTTC.

The chain employs TRBV19 and TRBJ2-7, with 9 bases that match TRBD2. Germline CDR1 LNHDA, CDR2 SQIVND (reference sequence). This CDR3 is 13 amino acids long. Trimming removed 7 bases from V and 3 bases from J; junction bases left unmatched: 4. CDR3 nucleotides: TGTGCCAGTAACCTAGCGGGAATCTACGAGCAGTACTTC. Translating it yields CASNLAGIYEQYF. Full variable domain (remainder filled in from reference TRBV19 and TRBJ2-7): DGGITQSPKYLFRKEGQNVTLSCEQNLNHDAMYWYRQDPGQGLRLIYYSQIVNDFQKGDIAEGYSVSREKKESFPLTVTSAQKNPTAFYLCASNLAGIYEQYFGPGTRLTVT.

This clone has just one count. The rearrangement uses TRBV5-1 and TRBJ1-4; 9 nucleotides line up with TRBD1. V lost 0 bases, J lost 0 bases, and 6 bases stayed unmatched. Germline V CDR1 and CDR2: SGHRS, YFSETQ. The CDR3 runs to 18 residues. CDR3 DNA: TGCGCCAGCAGCTTGGGGGGACAGGGTTTCGCAACTAATGAAAAACTGTTTTTT. This gives the protein CASSLGGQGFATNEKLFF. The full variable domain, its missing parts supplied by reference TRBV5-1 and TRBJ1-4, is KAGVTQTPRYLIKTRGQQVTLSCSPISGHRSVSWYQQTPGQGLQFLFEYFSETQRNKGNFPGRFSGRQFSNSRSEMNVSTLELGDSALYLCASSLGGQGFATNEKLFFGSGTQLSVL.

The rearrangement links TRBV9 to TRBJ2-3, with TRBD2 identical over 8 bases. CDR3 size: 17 residues. V dropped 0 bases and J dropped 4; count of bases not matched to a gene: 10. Germline V gene lookup returns CDR1 SGDLS and CDR2 YYNGEE. CDR3 amino acids: CASSVGASGSWADTQYF. The CDR3 nucleotides are TGTGCCAGCAGCGTAGGGGCCAGCGGGAGCTGGGCAGATACGCAGTATTTT.

The genes are TRBV28 and TRBJ2-2; D ambiguous. CDR1 MDHEN and CDR2 SYDVKM come from the germline V gene. The CDR3 is made up of 14 amino acids. V lost 1 base, J lost 5 bases, and 8 bases lay in between. The DNA of the CDR3 is TGTGCCAGCAGTTTATCTACCTGGACCGGGGAGCTGTTTTTT. Translation: CASSLSTWTGELFF.

This clone occurred a few times. The chain links TRBV7-2 to TRBJ2-3; 7 bases align to TRBD2. Trimming cost V 4 bases and J 4 bases; bases outside gene matches: 5. Germline assignment: CDR1 SGHTA and CDR2 FQGNSA. The CDR3 loop spans 14 amino acids. The CDR3 DNA is TGTGCCAGCAGCTCCACTAGCGCGGCAGATACGCAGTATTTT. It encodes CASSSTSAADTQYF.

As regards this clone: This sample also contains other DNA sequences that code for the same CDR3. The chain is built from TRBV6-6 and TRBJ1-1, with 9 nucleotides matching TRBD1. Germline V gene sequence: CDR1 MNHNY, CDR2 SVGAGI (reference sequence). The CDR3 has 15 amino acids. The trim removed 0 bases at V and 3 bases at J, leaving 2 bases unmatched. The CDR3 protein is CASSYSRTGDTEAFF. The CDR3 bases are TGTGCCAGCAGTTACTCGCGGACAGGGGACACTGAAGCTTTCTTT.

This chain connects TRBV7-3 to TRBJ2-2, with 10 bases that match TRBD1. The J segment lost 6 bases and the V segment lost 4 bases, leaving 8 bases of the junction unmatched. The length of the CDR3 is 16 residues. Germline V CDR1 and CDR2: SGHTA, FQGTGA. The CDR3 sequence is CASSSRTGGGAGELFF. The CDR3, as DNA: TGTGCCAGCAGCTCAAGGACAGGGGGGGGCGCCGGGGAGCTGTTTTTT.

This chain links TRBV7-9 with TRBJ2-2; a possible D gene is TRBD1 (5 bases). From germline, CDR1 is SEHNR and CDR2 FQNEAQ (reference sequence). The CDR3 runs to 16 residues. With 6 bases removed from V and 0 bases from J, the gap between germline ends came to 14 bases. This chain's CDR3 is CASRASGLPNTGELFF. In nucleotides, the CDR3 is TGTGCCAGCAGGGCGTCAGGGCTACCGAACACCGGGGAGCTGTTTTTT.

The chain carries TRBV6-5 and TRBJ2-3; no clear D gene. CDR3 length: 15 amino acids. CDR1 and CDR2 from the germline V gene are MNHEY and SVGAGI. Between the trimmed V and J ends, which lost 0 bases and 5 bases, there was a span of 12 bases. The CDR3 sequence: CASSYSGLTGDTQYF. The CDR3 coding sequence is TGTGCCAGCAGTTACTCAGGTTTGACGGGAGATACGCAGTATTTT.

The chain links TRBV10-3 to TRBJ2-5; D is uncertain. The end of the DNA aligns better with TRBJ2-7, so the J call may be wrong. CDR1 is ENHRY and CDR2 is SYGVKD in the germline V gene. CDR3 size: 12 residues. The CDR3 is CAISESSYEQYF. CDR3 coding DNA: TGTGCCATCAGTGAGTCAAGCTACGAGCAGTACTTC.

The chain links TRBV5-1 to TRBJ2-1, with 12 bases aligning to TRBD2. V was pared by 4 bases and J by 5 bases, with 4 bases of the junction left unmatched. The CDR3 length is 15 residues. Germline V CDR1 and CDR2: SGHRS, YFSETQ. This CDR3 reads CASSRLAGADNEQFF. The CDR3 DNA reads as TGCGCCAGCAGCCGACTAGCGGGGGCGGACAATGAGCAGTTCTTC.